This record covers a single T cell receptor beta chain. A read error may explain this, as a much larger clone is one base away. Isolation of PBMCs gave at least 6.5 million cells per sample. Extraction yielded at least 5 micrograms of total RNA per sample. These data originate in a study of blood T cells in healthy people across ages. Germline CDR1 SGHRS, CDR2 YFSETQ. Trimming removed 4 bases from V and 8 bases from J; junction bases left unmatched: 7. The CDR3 is 15 residues long. Sample-barcoded 5' priming and a J-beta primer mix drove a second PCR of roughly 7 to 11 cycles. With 12 random nucleotides, a template-switch adaptor tagged each individual cDNA molecule. Every sample returned 2.5 million or more CDR3-containing paired-end reads. TCRdb re-called the 5' RACE reads with MiXCR, one entry per CDR3 protein. Of 650,000 to 700,000 distinct CDR3 sequences in the sample, roughly half were seen once.

The sequenced sample consisted of blood. V and J are TRBV5-1 and TRBJ2-1, with 12 nucleotides matching TRBD2. This TCR was sampled from a woman of 80 years or more in good health. This chain's CDR3 is CASSPGTSGYDEQFF. CDR3 sequence (DNA): TGCGCCAGCAGCCCCGGGACTAGCGGGTATGATGAGCAGTTCTTC.